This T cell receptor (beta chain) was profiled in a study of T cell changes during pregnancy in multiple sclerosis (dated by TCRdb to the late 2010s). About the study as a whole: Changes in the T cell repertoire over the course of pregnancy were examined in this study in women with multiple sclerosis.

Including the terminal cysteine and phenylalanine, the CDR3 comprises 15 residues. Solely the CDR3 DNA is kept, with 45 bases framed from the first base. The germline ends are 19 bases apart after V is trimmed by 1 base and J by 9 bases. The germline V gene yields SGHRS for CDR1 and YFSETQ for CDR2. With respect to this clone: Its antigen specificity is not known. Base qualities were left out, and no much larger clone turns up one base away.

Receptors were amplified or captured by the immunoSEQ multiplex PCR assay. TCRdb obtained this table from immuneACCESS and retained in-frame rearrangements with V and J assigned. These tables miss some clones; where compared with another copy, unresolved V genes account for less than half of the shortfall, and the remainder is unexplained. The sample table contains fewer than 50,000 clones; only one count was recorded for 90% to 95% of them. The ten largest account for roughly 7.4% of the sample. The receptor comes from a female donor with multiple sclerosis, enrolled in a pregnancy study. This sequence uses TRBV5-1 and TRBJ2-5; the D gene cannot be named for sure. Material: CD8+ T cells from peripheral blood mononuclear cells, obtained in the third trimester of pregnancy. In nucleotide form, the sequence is TGCGCCAGCAGCTTGTACTGGAGCCCCTTTTGGCCCCAGTACTTC. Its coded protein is CASSLYWSPFWPQYF. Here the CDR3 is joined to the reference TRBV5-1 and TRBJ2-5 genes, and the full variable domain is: KAGVTQTPRYLIKTRGQQVTLSCSPISGHRSVSWYQQTPGQGLQFLFEYFSETQRNKGNFPGRFSGRQFSNSRSEMNVSTLELGDSALYLCASSLYWSPFWPQYFGPGTRLLVL.